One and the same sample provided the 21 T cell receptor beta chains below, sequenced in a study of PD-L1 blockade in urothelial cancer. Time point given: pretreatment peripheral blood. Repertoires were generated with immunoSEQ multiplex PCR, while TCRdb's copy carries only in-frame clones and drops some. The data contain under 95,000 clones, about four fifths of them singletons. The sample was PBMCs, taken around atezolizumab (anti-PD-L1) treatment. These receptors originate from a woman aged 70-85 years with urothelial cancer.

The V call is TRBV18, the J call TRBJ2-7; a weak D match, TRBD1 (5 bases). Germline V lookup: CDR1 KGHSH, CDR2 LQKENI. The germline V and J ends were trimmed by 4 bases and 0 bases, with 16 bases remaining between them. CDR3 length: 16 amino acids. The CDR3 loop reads CASSLQGPPGSYEQYF. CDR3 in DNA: TGTGCCAGCTCACTTCAGGGTCCTCCCGGCTCCTACGAGCAGTACTTC.

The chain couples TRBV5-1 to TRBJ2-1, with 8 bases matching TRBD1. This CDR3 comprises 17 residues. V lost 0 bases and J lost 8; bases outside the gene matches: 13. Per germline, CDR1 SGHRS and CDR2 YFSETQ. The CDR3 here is CASSLELLGQGADEQFF. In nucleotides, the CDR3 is TGCGCCAGCAGCTTGGAATTGTTGGGGCAGGGGGCCGATGAGCAGTTCTTC.

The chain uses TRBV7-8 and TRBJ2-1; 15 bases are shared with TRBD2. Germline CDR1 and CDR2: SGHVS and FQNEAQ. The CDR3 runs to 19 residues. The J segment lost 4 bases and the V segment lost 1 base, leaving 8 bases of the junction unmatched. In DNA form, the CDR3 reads TGTGCCAGCAGCTTAGGAGGACTAGCGGGAGGGCCGGGGTACAATGAGCAGTTCTTC. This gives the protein CASSLGGLAGGPGYNEQFF.

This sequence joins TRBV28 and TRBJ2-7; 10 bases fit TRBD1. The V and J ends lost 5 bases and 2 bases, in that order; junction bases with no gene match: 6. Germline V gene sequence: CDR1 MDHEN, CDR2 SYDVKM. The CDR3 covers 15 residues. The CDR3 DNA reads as TGTGCCAGCAGTGTCATAGGACAGGGGGCCTACGAGCAGTACTTC. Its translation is CASSVIGQGAYEQYF.

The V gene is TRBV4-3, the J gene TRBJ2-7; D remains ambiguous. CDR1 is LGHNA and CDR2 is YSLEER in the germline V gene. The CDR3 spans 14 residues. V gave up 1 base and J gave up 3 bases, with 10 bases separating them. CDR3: CASSQGVRSYEQYF. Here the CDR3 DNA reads TGCGCCAGCAGCCAAGGCGTGAGGAGCTACGAGCAGTACTTC.

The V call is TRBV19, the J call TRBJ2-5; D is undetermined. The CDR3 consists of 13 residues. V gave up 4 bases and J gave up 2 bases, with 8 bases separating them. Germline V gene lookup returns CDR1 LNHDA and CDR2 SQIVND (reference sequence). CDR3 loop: CASSSSIQETQYF. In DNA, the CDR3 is TGTGCCAGTAGTAGTAGCATACAAGAGACCCAGTACTTC.

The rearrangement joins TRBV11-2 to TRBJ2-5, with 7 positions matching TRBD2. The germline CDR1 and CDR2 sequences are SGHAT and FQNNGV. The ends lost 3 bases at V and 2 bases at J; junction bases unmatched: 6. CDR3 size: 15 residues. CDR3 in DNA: TGTGCCAGCAGCTTGTTGGGGGGAGGGCAAGAGACCCAGTACTTC. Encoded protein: CASSLLGGGQETQYF.

CDR3 residues: CASSQVGQGNGYTF. The CDR3 coding sequence is TGCGCCAGCAGCCAAGTTGGACAGGGGAATGGCTACACCTTC. The J gene is TRBJ1-2, the V gene TRBV4-3; 9 nucleotides line up with TRBD1. From germline, CDR1 is LGHNA and CDR2 YSLEER. The CDR3 is 14 amino acids. V shed 1 base, J shed 6 bases, and the junction held 3 bases outside the gene matches.

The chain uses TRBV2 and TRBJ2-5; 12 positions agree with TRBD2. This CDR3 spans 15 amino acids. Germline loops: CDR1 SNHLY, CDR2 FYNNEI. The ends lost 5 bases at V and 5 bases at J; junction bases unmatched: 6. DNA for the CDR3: TGTGCCAGCAGTAGACTAGCGGGAGAGGTGGAGACCCAGTACTTC. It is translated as CASSRLAGEVETQYF.

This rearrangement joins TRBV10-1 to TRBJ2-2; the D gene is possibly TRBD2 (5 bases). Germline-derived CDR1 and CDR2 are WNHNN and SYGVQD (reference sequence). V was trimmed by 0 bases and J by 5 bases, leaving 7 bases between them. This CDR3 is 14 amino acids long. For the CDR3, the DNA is TGCGCCAGCAGTGAGTCGTCGGGGACCGGGGAGCTGTTTTTT. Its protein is CASSESSGTGELFF.

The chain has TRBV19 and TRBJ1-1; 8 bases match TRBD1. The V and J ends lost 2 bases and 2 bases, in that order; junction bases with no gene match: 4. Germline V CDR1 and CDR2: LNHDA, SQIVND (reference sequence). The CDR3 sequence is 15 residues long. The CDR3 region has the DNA TGTGCCAGTAGTATAACAGGGGGAGAAAACACTGAAGCTTTCTTT. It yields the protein CASSITGGENTEAFF.

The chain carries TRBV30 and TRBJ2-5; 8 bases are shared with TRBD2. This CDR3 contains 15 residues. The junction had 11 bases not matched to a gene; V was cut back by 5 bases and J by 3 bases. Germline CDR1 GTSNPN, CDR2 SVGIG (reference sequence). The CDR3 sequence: CAWGQPGLVEETQYF. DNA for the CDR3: TGTGCCTGGGGCCAACCGGGACTAGTGGAAGAGACCCAGTACTTC. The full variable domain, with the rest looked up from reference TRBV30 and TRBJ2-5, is SQTIHQWPATLVQPVGSPLSLECTVEGTSNPNLYWYRQAAGRGLQLLFYSVGIGQISSEVPQNLSASRPQDRQFILSSKKLLLSDSGFYLCAWGQPGLVEETQYFGPGTRLLVL.

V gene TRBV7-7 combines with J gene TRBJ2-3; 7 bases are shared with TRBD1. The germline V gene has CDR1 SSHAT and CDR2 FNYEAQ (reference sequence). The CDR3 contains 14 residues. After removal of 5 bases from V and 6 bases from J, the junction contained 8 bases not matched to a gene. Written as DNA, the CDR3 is TGTGCCAGCAGCCAGGGGACAGCTGGTGATACGCAGTATTTT. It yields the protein CASSQGTAGDTQYF. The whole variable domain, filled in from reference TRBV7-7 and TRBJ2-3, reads GAGVSQSPRYKVTKRGQDVTLRCDPISSHATLYWYQQALGQGPEFLTYFNYEAQPDKSGLPSDRFSAERPEGSISTLTIQRTEQRDSAMYRCASSQGTAGDTQYFGPGTRLTVL.

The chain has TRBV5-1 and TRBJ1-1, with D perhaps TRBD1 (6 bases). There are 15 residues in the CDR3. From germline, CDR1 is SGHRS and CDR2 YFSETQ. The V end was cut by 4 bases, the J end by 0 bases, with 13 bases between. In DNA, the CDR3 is TGCGCCAGCAGCCTCCGGGGACACCTGAACACTGAAGCTTTCTTT. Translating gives CASSLRGHLNTEAFF.

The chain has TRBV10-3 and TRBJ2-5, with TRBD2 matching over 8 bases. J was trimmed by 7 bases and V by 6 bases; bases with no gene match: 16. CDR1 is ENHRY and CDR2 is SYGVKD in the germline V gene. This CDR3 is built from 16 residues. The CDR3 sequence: CAIRPSGLGPEGTQYF. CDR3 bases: TGTGCCATCAGACCTAGCGGGTTGGGTCCGGAGGGGACCCAGTACTTC.

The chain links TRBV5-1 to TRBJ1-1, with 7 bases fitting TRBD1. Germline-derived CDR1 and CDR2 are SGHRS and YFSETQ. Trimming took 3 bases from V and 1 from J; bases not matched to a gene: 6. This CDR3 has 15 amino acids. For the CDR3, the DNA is TGCGCCAGCAGCTCTAAGACAGGGCCGAACACTGAAGCTTTCTTT. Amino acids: CASSSKTGPNTEAFF.

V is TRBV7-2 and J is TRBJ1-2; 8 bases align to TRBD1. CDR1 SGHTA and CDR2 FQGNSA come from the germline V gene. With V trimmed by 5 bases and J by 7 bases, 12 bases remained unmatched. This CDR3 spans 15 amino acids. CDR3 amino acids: CASSGTGGVSGGYTF. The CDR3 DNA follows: TGTGCCAGCAGCGGAACAGGGGGGGTCTCCGGTGGCTACACCTTC.

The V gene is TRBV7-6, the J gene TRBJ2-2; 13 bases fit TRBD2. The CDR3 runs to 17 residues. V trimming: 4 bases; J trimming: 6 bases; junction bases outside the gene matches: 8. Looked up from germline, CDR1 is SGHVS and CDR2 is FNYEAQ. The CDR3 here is CASSSRTSGSIPGELFF. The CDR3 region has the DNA TGTGCCAGCAGCTCGCGGACTAGCGGGAGTATCCCCGGGGAGCTGTTTTTT.

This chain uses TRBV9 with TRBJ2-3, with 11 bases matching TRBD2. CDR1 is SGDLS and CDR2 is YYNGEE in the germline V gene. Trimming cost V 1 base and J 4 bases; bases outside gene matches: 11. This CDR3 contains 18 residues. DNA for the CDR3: TGTGCCAGCAGCGTAACTAGCGGGAGTCTCCCCCCAGCAGATACGCAGTATTTT. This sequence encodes CASSVTSGSLPPADTQYF.

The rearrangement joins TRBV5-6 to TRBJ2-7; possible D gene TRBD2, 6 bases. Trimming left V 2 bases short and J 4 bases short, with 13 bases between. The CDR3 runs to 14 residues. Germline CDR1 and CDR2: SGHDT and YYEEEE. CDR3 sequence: CASSFAAGSYEQYF. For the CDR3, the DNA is TGTGCCAGCAGCTTTGCGGCGGGATCGTACGAGCAGTACTTC.

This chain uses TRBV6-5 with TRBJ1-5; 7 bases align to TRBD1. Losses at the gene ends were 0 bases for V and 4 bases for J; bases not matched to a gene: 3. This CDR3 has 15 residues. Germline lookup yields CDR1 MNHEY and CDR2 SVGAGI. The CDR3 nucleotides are TGTGCCAGCAGTTACTCAGGGACAGAGAATCAGCCCCAGCATTTT. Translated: CASSYSGTENQPQHF.